Each of the 29 T cell receptor beta chains below was sequenced from the same sample in a study of tissue T cells after allogeneic stem cell transplantation. The sample's time point: mouse harvest day 14 after allogeneic transplant. The graft held 10^6 splenic CD5+ T cells and 10^7 T-cell-depleted bone marrow cells. Generated by immunoSEQ multiplex PCR, the TCRdb table keeps only in-frame clones and is missing some. Here the sample spans 5,000 or so clones, around a third being singletons. Sequenced: skin. These TCRs come from a female BALB/c mouse given C57BL/6 T cells with graft-versus-host disease after an allogeneic hematopoietic cell transplant.

With regard to this clone: These gene names are mouse names. The CDR3 is cut off 1 residue early in the read; its end comes from the germline J gene. The chain carries TRBV13-3 and TRBJ2-1; 9 bases line up with TRBD1. The CDR3 runs 14 residues. Germline loops: CDR1 NNHDY, CDR2 SYVADS. Unmatched junction bases numbered 2, after V lost 4 bases and J lost 3 bases. The CDR3 sequence is CASSRQGGYAEQFF. The DNA read from the CDR3 is TGTGCCAGCAGTCGACAGGGGGGCTATGCTGAGCAGTTC.

Remarks on this clone: Mouse names are used for the genes. The CDR3 is cut off 1 residue early in the read; its end comes from the germline J gene. The chain is built from TRBV23 and TRBJ2-1; the table gives TRBD1 as D, unverified against the DNA. The CDR3 is 14 amino acids. Germline-derived CDR1 and CDR2 are KGHTA and FQNQQP. CDR3 DNA (partial): TGCTCCAGCAGTCAAAGACAAAACTATGCTGAGCAGTTC. It is translated as CSSSQRQNYAEQF. Given in full, the CDR3 is CSSSQRQNYAEQFF.

In this sample, this clone turned up a few times. Genes and germline are mouse. The CDR3 DNA, read in part, is TGTGCCTGGAGTGACTGGGGGGGCAACACCGGGCAGCTCTAC. Translation: CAWSDWGGNTGQLY. The whole CDR3 sequence is CAWSDWGGNTGQLYF. The rearrangement joins TRBV31 to TRBJ2-2; 12 bases are a match to TRBD2. The read halts 1 residue ahead of the CDR3 end, with the missing end drawn from the germline J gene. With 2 bases clipped from V and 2 bases from J, the junction kept 0 bases outside the gene matches. CDR1 GKSSPN and CDR2 SITVG come from the germline V gene. This CDR3 has 15 residues.

In the case of this clone: Genes and germline come from the mouse. The read gets to within 1 residue of the CDR3 end, and the germline J gene fills in the rest. The chain carries TRBV4 and TRBJ1-2; 10 bases agree with TRBD1. Germline V gene data show CDR1 as LGHDT and CDR2 as YNNKQL (reference sequence). V was pared by 6 bases and J by 2 bases, with 0 bases of the junction left unmatched. The CDR3 runs to 13 residues. This chain's CDR3 is CASRDRGNSDYTF. The CDR3 DNA, read in part, is TGTGCCAGCAGGGACAGGGGGAACTCCGACTACACC. The whole variable domain, filled in from reference TRBV4 and TRBJ1-2, reads ETAVFQTPNYHVTQVGNEVSFNCKQTLGHDTMYWYKQDSKKLLKIMFSYNNKQLIVNETVPRRFSPQSSDKAHLNLRIKSVEPEDSAVYLCASRDRGNSDYTFGSGTRLLVI.

Comment on this clone: Genes and germline are mouse. The read halts 1 residue ahead of the CDR3 end, with the missing end drawn from the germline J gene. The V call is TRBV3, the J call TRBJ2-3; 8 positions match TRBD2. Germline V gene sequence: CDR1 SNHLY, CDR2 FYNGKV (reference sequence). This CDR3 is 14 amino acids long. The J segment lost 1 base and the V segment lost 3 bases, leaving 0 bases of the junction unmatched. This CDR3 reads CASSLGLGAETLYF. The sequenced CDR3 bases are TGTGCCAGCAGCTTGGGACTGGGTGCAGAAACGCTGTAT.

To note about this clone: The listed genes are named as in mouse. The read ends 1 residue shy of where the CDR3 ends; the end is completed using the germline J gene. This chain uses TRBV23 with TRBJ2-7. Germline CDR1 reads KGHTA; CDR2 reads FQNQQP. This CDR3 has 14 amino acids. The part of the CDR3 DNA that was read is TGCTCCAGCAGTGCCCGACCTCCCTCCTATGAACAGTAC. Translating gives CSSSARPPSYEQY. The complete CDR3 reads CSSSARPPSYEQYF.

Comments on this clone: Mouse names are used for the genes. Coverage ceases 1 residue before the CDR3 finishes, and the germline J gene fills in the end. V is TRBV26 and J is TRBJ1-6; D is possibly TRBD1 (6 bases). TRBJ1-6 is recorded as an ORF, its role being uncertain. The length of the CDR3 is 14 residues. In germline, CDR1 is KGHPV, CDR2 FQNQEV (reference sequence). V lost 6 bases and J lost 3, with 9 bases in between. The CDR3 loop reads CASRGQFYNSPLYF. The CDR3 bases that were read are TGTGCCAGCAGGGGACAATTCTATAATTCGCCCCTCTAC.

As regards this clone: Genes and germline are mouse. The missing CDR3 end, 1 residue past where the read stops, is filled in from the germline J gene. The rearrangement links TRBV13-2 to TRBJ2-4, with a tentative D call TRBD2 (7 bases). The germline V and J ends were trimmed by 0 bases and 0 bases, with 14 bases remaining between them. The germline gives CDR1 NNHNN, CDR2 SYGAGS (reference sequence). This CDR3 spans 17 amino acids. CDR3 residues: CASGDAWGAGSQNTLYF. Partial CDR3 DNA: TGTGCCAGCGGTGATGCTTGGGGGGCGGGGAGTCAAAACACCTTGTAC.

By its share, this clone is medium-sized. The gene names here belong to mouse. CDR3 amino acids: CASSGPNTEVFF. Incomplete CDR3 DNA: TGTGCCAGCAGTGGTCCAAACACAGAAGTCTTC. V and J are TRBV13-1 and TRBJ1-1; no reliable D call. The read halts 1 residue ahead of the CDR3 end, with the missing end drawn from the germline J gene. Trimming cost V 3 bases and J 0 bases, with 3 bases left between them. Germline values: CDR1 NSHNY, CDR2 SYGAGN. The CDR3 sequence is 12 residues long.

This clone was seen a handful of times. Genes here carry mouse names. The read gets to within 1 residue of the CDR3 end, and the germline J gene fills in the rest. The chain uses TRBV26 and TRBJ1-6; D not resolved. TRBJ1-6 is classed as an ORF, of uncertain function. The germline V gene encodes CDR1 KGHPV and CDR2 FQNQEV (reference sequence). Trimming took 0 bases from V and 10 from J, leaving 7 bases between them. The CDR3 is 13 residues long. The CDR3 DNA, read in part, is TGTGCCAGCAGTCTGTCTGAGGACTCGCCCCTCTAC. Translating it yields CASSLSEDSPLY. The full CDR3 protein is CASSLSEDSPLYF.

This clone is deemed medium-sized. Genes and germline are mouse. The read finishes 1 residue shy of the CDR3 end, and the germline J gene is used to complete it. The chain has TRBV26 and TRBJ2-7, with D perhaps TRBD1 (6 bases). The CDR3 is 12 residues long. Germline CDR1 and CDR2: KGHPV and FQNQEV (reference sequence). V was cut by 6 bases and J by 3 bases, with 9 bases left in between. The CDR3 sequence is CASSRDNYEQYF. The CDR3 bases that were read are TGTGCCAGCAGCCGGGACAACTATGAACAGTAC.

On this clone itself: Gene names are the mouse ones. The read falls 1 residue short of the CDR3 end, and the missing part is taken from the germline J gene. The chain is built from TRBV17 and TRBJ2-2, with 10 nucleotides matching TRBD2. The CDR3 is 16 residues long. The germline V gene has CDR1 MNHDT and CDR2 YYDKIL. V shed 3 bases, J shed 4 bases, and the junction held 5 bases outside the gene matches. Incomplete CDR3 DNA: TGTGCTAGCAGTAGCTGGGGGGGCGAGAGCACCGGGCAGCTCTAC. Protein product: CASSSWGGESTGQLY. The entire CDR3 protein is CASSSWGGESTGQLYF.

For this clone: Mouse names are used for the genes. From the germline J gene comes the end of the CDR3, since the read stops 1 residue before it. The V and J genes are TRBV2 and TRBJ2-7; 9 bases agree with TRBD2. The CDR3 has 14 amino acids. In germline, CDR1 is LGHNA, CDR2 YSYQKL. V lost 0 bases and J lost 6; bases outside the gene matches: 3. CDR3 amino acids: CASSQDLGGLEQYF. The DNA read from the CDR3 is TGTGCCAGCAGCCAAGATTTGGGGGGGCTTGAACAGTAC.

On this clone: The gene symbols are mouse symbols. The read comes to an end 1 residue before the CDR3 does, leaving the germline J gene to fill in the end. The chain uses TRBV26 and TRBJ2-4; 7 bases agree with TRBD1. This CDR3 region has 12 residues. Germline CDR1 and CDR2: KGHPV and FQNQEV (reference sequence). V lost 3 bases to trimming and J lost 7 bases; unmatched junction nucleotides: 1. CDR3 protein: CASSLDRDTLYF. CDR3 DNA, as far as it was read: TGTGCCAGCAGTCTCGACAGGGACACCTTGTAC. Variable domain in full (rest from reference TRBV26 and TRBJ2-4): NSKVIQTPRYLVKGQGQKAKMRCIPEKGHPVVFWYQQNKNNEFKFLINFQNQEVLQQIDMTEKRFSAECPSNSPCSLEIQSSEAGDSALYLCASSLDRDTLYFGAGTRLSVL.

In the case of this clone: These gene names are mouse names. Read coverage stops 1 residue before the CDR3 terminus; the germline J gene supplies the remainder. The rearrangement uses TRBV26 and TRBJ1-4; D may be TRBD1 (5 bases). The CDR3 contains 13 residues. Germline loops: CDR1 KGHPV, CDR2 FQNQEV (reference sequence). V was shortened by 6 bases and J by 3 bases, with 8 bases between the two germline ends. Partial CDR3 DNA: TGTGCCAGCAGGACAGAACCCAACGAAAGATTATTT. This translates into CASRTEPNERLF. From start to end, the CDR3 is CASRTEPNERLFF.

Of note for this clone: Just one base apart from a much larger clone, this may be a read error. Mouse gene names and germline throughout. The read falls 1 residue short of the CDR3 end, and the missing part is taken from the germline J gene. V is TRBV24 and J is TRBJ2-3, with 9 bases identical to TRBD2. Looked up from germline, CDR1 is KGHTA and CDR2 is FRNEEI. The CDR3 is 15 amino acids. The V and J ends lost 2 bases and 1 base, in that order; junction bases with no gene match: 1. Partial CDR3 DNA: TGTGCCAGCAGTCTGCGACTGGGGGGTGCAGAAACGCTGTAT. Translating gives CASSLRLGGAETLY. The entire CDR3 reads CASSLRLGGAETLYF.

A note on this clone: Gene and germline names: mouse. CDR3 loop: CASSLGGGGTGQLYF. The sequenced CDR3 bases are TGTGCCAGCAGTTTGGGGGGGGGCGGCACCGGGCAGCTCTAC. The chain recombines TRBV15 with TRBJ2-2, with 8 bases fitting TRBD2. The read halts 1 residue ahead of the CDR3 end, with the missing end drawn from the germline J gene. Losses at the gene ends were 3 bases for V and 4 bases for J; bases not matched to a gene: 4. This CDR3 comprises 15 residues. CDR1 and CDR2 (germline): SGHND, FRSKSL. The variable domain in full, completed from reference TRBV15 and TRBJ2-2, reads DAGVTQTPRHEVAEKGQTIILKCEPVSGHNDLFWYRQTKIQGLELLSYFRSKSLMEDGGAFKDRFKAEMLNSSFSTLKIQPTEPKDSAVYLCASSLGGGGTGQLYFGEGSKLTVL.

Notes on this clone: Gene names are the mouse ones. The read gets to within 1 residue of the CDR3 end, and the germline J gene fills in the rest. The V and J genes are TRBV3 and TRBJ2-2; 9 bases agree with TRBD1. The CDR3 totals 14 residues. CDR1 SNHLY and CDR2 FYNGKV come from the germline V gene (reference sequence). V shed 6 bases and J 4 bases; nucleotides not matched to a gene: 3. The covered CDR3 bases are TGTGCCAGCAGGACAGGGGGAGGCACCGGGCAGCTCTAC. Protein sequence: CASRTGGGTGQLY. The whole CDR3 region reads CASRTGGGTGQLYF.

About this clone itself: Gene names denote mouse genes. From the germline J gene comes the end of the CDR3, since the read stops 1 residue before it. The gene calls are TRBV13-1 and TRBJ1-1, with D maybe TRBD1 (6 bases). V lost 3 bases, J lost 0 bases, and 9 bases lay in between. CDR3 length equals 14 residues. Looked up from germline, CDR1 is NSHNY and CDR2 is SYGAGN. CDR3 DNA (partial): TGTGCCAGCAGTGTCGGGGGGCCAAACACAGAAGTCTTC. Protein product: CASSVGGPNTEVF. The entire CDR3 reads CASSVGGPNTEVFF.

This clone was observed once. Gene names refer to mouse genes. The CDR3 extends 1 residue past the end of the read, so its final part is completed from the germline J gene. V is TRBV13-1 and J is TRBJ2-4, with D perhaps TRBD2 (6 bases). The CDR3 runs 13 residues. Trimming cost V 1 base and J 4 bases, with 7 bases left between them. The V gene's germline CDR1 is NSHNY and CDR2 SYGAGN. CDR3 DNA, as far as it was read: TGTGCCAGCAGTGATTTGGGGGAAAACACCTTGTAC. It specifies CASSDLGENTLY. The full CDR3 protein is CASSDLGENTLYF.

As regards this clone: The listed genes are named as in mouse. The CDR3 is cut off 1 residue early in the read; its end comes from the germline J gene. The chain employs TRBV13-2 and TRBJ1-4; D unresolved. Looked up from germline, CDR1 is NNHNN and CDR2 is SYGAGS (reference sequence). The length of the CDR3 is 15 residues. V lost 0 bases and J lost 0, with 6 bases in between. The CDR3 reads CASGDEKISNERLFF. The CDR3 DNA, read in part, is TGTGCCAGCGGTGATGAAAAAATTTCCAACGAAAGATTATTT.

Turning to this clone: Gene names refer to mouse genes. The missing CDR3 end, 1 residue past where the read stops, is filled in from the germline J gene. The chain combines TRBV26 with TRBJ1-3; D is unresolved. Deletions cut 4 bases from V and 3 bases from J, with 4 bases between. Germline-derived CDR1 and CDR2 are KGHPV and FQNQEV (reference sequence). This CDR3 has 12 residues. Incomplete CDR3 DNA: TGTGCCAGCAGTCGGAATGGAAATACGCTCTAT. The encoded protein is CASSRNGNTLY. The entire CDR3 protein is CASSRNGNTLYF. The full variable domain, with the rest looked up from reference TRBV26 and TRBJ1-3, is NSKVIQTPRYLVKGQGQKAKMRCIPEKGHPVVFWYQQNKNNEFKFLINFQNQEVLQQIDMTEKRFSAECPSNSPCSLEIQSSEAGDSALYLCASSRNGNTLYFGEGSRLIVV.

Remarks on this clone: Here the gene names and germline are mouse. The missing CDR3 end, 1 residue past where the read stops, is filled in from the germline J gene. The chain combines TRBV3 with TRBJ2-5, with TRBD2 matching over 12 bases. CDR3 length: 14 amino acids. CDR1 and CDR2 from the germline V gene are SNHLY and FYNGKV (reference sequence). The V and J ends lost 4 bases and 6 bases, in that order; junction bases with no gene match: 2. CDR3 amino acids: CASSSGLGGDTQYF. The CDR3 bases that were read are TGTGCCAGCAGCTCGGGACTGGGGGGTGACACCCAGTAC.

This clone turned up a few times. Germline and genes here are mouse. The read halts 1 residue ahead of the CDR3 end, with the missing end drawn from the germline J gene. The chain couples TRBV26 to TRBJ2-3; 11 bases fit TRBD2. Per germline, CDR1 KGHPV and CDR2 FQNQEV (reference sequence). This CDR3 contains 16 residues. V gave up 3 bases and J gave up 1 base; unmatched junction bases: 3. This CDR3 is CASSLGLGGGAETLYF. The CDR3 bases that were read are TGTGCCAGCAGTCTAGGACTGGGGGGTGGTGCAGAAACGCTGTAT.

Details on this clone: Germline and genes here are mouse. The read falls 1 residue short of the CDR3 end, and the missing part is taken from the germline J gene. This chain joins TRBV4 and TRBJ2-5; 11 bases are a match to TRBD2. Germline CDR1 reads LGHDT; CDR2 reads YNNKQL (reference sequence). V trimming: 5 bases; J trimming: 4 bases; junction bases outside the gene matches: 2. The CDR3 length is 14 residues. The DNA read from the CDR3 is TGTGCCAGCAGCCGACTGGGGGGGGAAGACACCCAGTAC. This gives the protein CASSRLGGEDTQY. From start to end, the CDR3 is CASSRLGGEDTQYF. Using reference TRBV4 and TRBJ2-5 for the parts outside the CDR3, the full variable domain is ETAVFQTPNYHVTQVGNEVSFNCKQTLGHDTMYWYKQDSKKLLKIMFSYNNKQLIVNETVPRRFSPQSSDKAHLNLRIKSVEPEDSAVYLCASSRLGGEDTQYFGPGTRLLVL.

By share, this clone ranks as large. Genes here carry mouse names. The observed sequence ends 1 residue before the CDR3 terminus, with the missing tail filled in from the germline J gene. The V gene is TRBV26, the J gene TRBJ1-4; 7 bases are a match to TRBD1. J gave up 5 bases and V 6 bases, and 0 bases lay outside the gene matches. This CDR3 is 12 amino acids long. Germline assignment: CDR1 KGHPV and CDR2 FQNQEV (reference sequence). This CDR3 is CASRGQNERLFF. The CDR3 DNA, read in part, is TGTGCCAGCAGGGGACAGAACGAAAGATTATTT.

This clone has just one count. This may be a read error, as it is one base from a much larger clone. Mouse names are used for the genes. The CDR3 end lies 1 residue beyond the end of the read and is filled in from the germline J gene. Within the sample, other DNA sequences also encode this same CDR3. V gene TRBV19 combines with J gene TRBJ2-7, with D unclear. The CDR3 consists of 10 residues. V was shortened by 7 bases and J by 3 bases, with 5 bases between the two germline ends. Germline V gives CDR1 FNHDT, CDR2 SITEND (reference sequence). The CDR3 loop is CASRIYEQYF. CDR3 DNA (partial): TGTGCCAGCCGGATCTATGAACAGTAC.

Of note for this clone: A much larger clone lies one base from this, so it may be a read error. All gene names here are mouse names. The read gets to within 1 residue of the CDR3 end, and the germline J gene fills in the rest. The chain carries TRBV12-1 and TRBJ1-3; D is uncertain. This CDR3 spans 12 amino acids. V lost 2 bases and J lost 1, with 2 bases in between. The germline gives CDR1 SGHSN, CDR2 HYEKVE. The CDR3 sequence is CASSPSGNTLYF. The CDR3 DNA, read in part, is TGTGCCAGCTCTCCCTCTGGAAATACGCTCTAT.

About this clone: Gene and germline names: mouse. The CDR3 sequence: CASSFRGYNSPLYF. Incomplete CDR3 DNA: TGTGCCAGCAGCTTCAGGGGTTATAATTCGCCCCTCTAC. V is TRBV4 and J is TRBJ1-6; maybe TRBD1 (6 bases). The missing CDR3 end, 1 residue past where the read stops, is filled in from the germline J gene. TRBJ1-6 is placed among ORFs of uncertain function. Trimming removed 4 bases from V and 4 bases from J, with 8 bases in between. The CDR3 totals 14 residues. The germline gives CDR1 LGHDT, CDR2 YNNKQL (reference sequence).